Listed below are T cell receptor beta chains from one sample, sequenced in a study of T-cell memory formation after mild COVID-19. TCRdb called the 5' RACE reads again in MiXCR, with one record for every CDR3 protein. The profile shows almost 350,000 distinct CDR3 sequences, about 20% of them singletons. Sequenced: PBMCs or a T cell subset sorted from them (not recorded which). All receptors come from a man between 18 and 29 years old who had mild COVID-19 (a few samples of this study predate the infection). Cell type and time point are not known. CDR3s include the opening cysteine and the closing phenylalanine or tryptophan. The order of the fields is clone size, J gene, CDR3 length, V gene, CDR3 protein. Clone size is not always given. Where it is, it says once, few, many or a class for expanded clones.

clone size: many
J gene: TRBJ1-2
CDR3 length: 15
V gene: TRBV25-1
CDR3 protein: CASSETAEGDYGYTF

clone size: .
J gene: TRBJ1-5
CDR3 length: 15
V gene: TRBV6-2/TRBV6-3
CDR3 protein: CASSPLTGGNQPQHF

clone size: few
J gene: TRBJ1-6
CDR3 length: 13
V gene: TRBV7-9
CDR3 protein: CASSSQENSPLHF

clone size: few
J gene: TRBJ1-1
CDR3 length: 13
V gene: TRBV5-5
CDR3 protein: CASSLFMGQEAFF

clone size: few
J gene: TRBJ2-3
CDR3 length: 13
V gene: TRBV6-2/TRBV6-3
CDR3 protein: CASLEQGLDTQYF

clone size: .
J gene: TRBJ1-5
CDR3 length: 15
V gene: TRBV4-3
CDR3 protein: CASSQESDLNQPQHF

clone size: few
J gene: TRBJ2-1
CDR3 length: 14
V gene: TRBV20-1
CDR3 protein: CSTEGLGIRNEQFF

clone size: few
J gene: TRBJ1-2
CDR3 length: 15
V gene: TRBV7-2
CDR3 protein: CASSPSWGYGYGYTF

clone size: few
J gene: TRBJ2-7
CDR3 length: 13
V gene: TRBV20-1
CDR3 protein: CSASPGHTYEQYF

clone size: .
J gene: TRBJ1-5
CDR3 length: 14
V gene: TRBV5-1
CDR3 protein: CASSLDYSNQPQHF

clone size: few
J gene: TRBJ2-7
CDR3 length: 14
V gene: TRBV14
CDR3 protein: CASSQGRENYEQYF

clone size: .
J gene: TRBJ1-5
CDR3 length: 14
V gene: TRBV7-2
CDR3 protein: CASSPLTGSQPQHF

clone size: .
J gene: TRBJ1-1
CDR3 length: 14
V gene: TRBV6-5
CDR3 protein: CASSYRGGHTEAFF

clone size: .
J gene: TRBJ1-4
CDR3 length: 14
V gene: TRBV5-1
CDR3 protein: CASSLTGTDEKLFF

clone size: .
J gene: TRBJ1-1
CDR3 length: 16
V gene: TRBV27
CDR3 protein: CASKPGLLEKYTEAFF

clone size: many
J gene: TRBJ2-7
CDR3 length: 14
V gene: TRBV3-1
CDR3 protein: CASSQASNSHEQYF

clone size: .
J gene: TRBJ2-5
CDR3 length: 14
V gene: TRBV20-1
CDR3 protein: CSATLQGPTETQYF

clone size: .
J gene: TRBJ2-3
CDR3 length: 14
V gene: TRBV20-1
CDR3 protein: CSADGGAATDTQYF

clone size: few
J gene: TRBJ1-3
CDR3 length: 13
V gene: TRBV30
CDR3 protein: CAWSGISGNTIYF

clone size: many
J gene: TRBJ1-1
CDR3 length: 13
V gene: TRBV7-2
CDR3 protein: CASSTRSAGEAFF

clone size: .
J gene: TRBJ1-2
CDR3 length: 11
V gene: TRBV7-9
CDR3 protein: CAAPGKNGYTF

clone size: .
J gene: TRBJ1-5
CDR3 length: 13
V gene: TRBV20-1
CDR3 protein: CSARGGENQPQHF

clone size: many
J gene: TRBJ2-2
CDR3 length: 16
V gene: TRBV7-2
CDR3 protein: CASSLALLAGTGELFF

clone size: .
J gene: TRBJ2-7
CDR3 length: 17
V gene: TRBV4-1
CDR3 protein: CASSQGHLSLEGYEQYF

clone size: .
J gene: TRBJ2-7
CDR3 length: 15
V gene: TRBV6-2/TRBV6-3
CDR3 protein: CASSYPGQGAWEQYF

clone size: .
J gene: TRBJ1-5
CDR3 length: 12
V gene: TRBV24-1
CDR3 protein: CATRGENQPQHF

clone size: .
J gene: TRBJ2-6
CDR3 length: 20
V gene: TRBV27
CDR3 protein: CASSPILGSGGRSGANVLTF

clone size: few
J gene: TRBJ2-2
CDR3 length: 13
V gene: TRBV5-1
CDR3 protein: CASSLPPTGELFF

clone size: .
J gene: TRBJ1-1
CDR3 length: 12
V gene: TRBV7-2
CDR3 protein: CASSWDSTEAFF

clone size: few
J gene: TRBJ1-5
CDR3 length: 14
V gene: TRBV5-1
CDR3 protein: CASRESADDQPQHF

clone size: .
J gene: TRBJ1-6
CDR3 length: 15
V gene: TRBV27
CDR3 protein: CASRGLESYNSPIHF

clone size: many
J gene: TRBJ2-2
CDR3 length: 15
V gene: TRBV5-1
CDR3 protein: CASRSPGTSAGELFF

clone size: .
J gene: TRBJ1-6
CDR3 length: 14
V gene: TRBV5-1
CDR3 protein: CASSLAGGNSPLHF

clone size: few
J gene: TRBJ1-5
CDR3 length: 14
V gene: TRBV12-3/TRBV12-4
CDR3 protein: CASSPQGASQPQHF

clone size: .
J gene: TRBJ1-5
CDR3 length: 12
V gene: TRBV27
CDR3 protein: CASKAGDQPQHF

clone size: .
J gene: TRBJ1-2
CDR3 length: 15
V gene: TRBV5-1
CDR3 protein: CASSAPGQGLSGYTF

clone size: many
J gene: TRBJ2-2
CDR3 length: 16
V gene: TRBV5-1
CDR3 protein: CASRVLGTANTGELFF

clone size: .
J gene: TRBJ2-7
CDR3 length: 14
V gene: TRBV20-1
CDR3 protein: CSARDWGALYEQYF

clone size: many
J gene: TRBJ2-1
CDR3 length: 15
V gene: TRBV6-6
CDR3 protein: CASSYGTSGGNEQFF

clone size: .
J gene: TRBJ1-1
CDR3 length: 13
V gene: TRBV19
CDR3 protein: CASMYGWNTEAFF

clone size: many
J gene: TRBJ1-1
CDR3 length: 14
V gene: TRBV7-2
CDR3 protein: CASSLRGVNTEAFF

clone size: .
J gene: TRBJ1-2
CDR3 length: 14
V gene: TRBV6-1
CDR3 protein: CASSEVPGGGGYTF